Listed below are T cell receptor beta chains from one sample, sequenced in a study of cytomegalovirus exposure and HLA in healthy donors. Assay: immunoSEQ multiplex PCR; the TCRdb copy retains only in-frame clones and omits some. The sample has 100,000 to 120,000 clones; 65% to 75% are singletons. Sequencing was carried out using PBMCs. These receptors were taken from a woman in her thirties or forties in good health and CMV-seropositive. The CDR3 runs from the conserved cysteine through the conserved F or W. A D gene is named only where the DNA matches it firmly. Size is stated for part of the rows, as once, few or many counts, or as a class when the clone is expanded.

clone_size: NA
d_call: NA
j_call: TRBJ1-3
v_call: TRBV4-1
cdr3_aa: CASSLPGGLARGNTIYF
cdr3_nt: TGCGCCAGCAGCCTACCCGGGGGACTCGCGAGAGGAAACACCATATATTTT

clone_size: NA
d_call: NA
j_call: TRBJ1-5
v_call: TRBV7-9
cdr3_aa: CSSSLSQGGSNQPQHF
cdr3_nt: TGTTCCAGCAGCTTAAGCCAGGGCGGAAGCAATCAGCCCCAGCATTTT

clone_size: once
d_call: TRBD1
j_call: TRBJ2-7
v_call: TRBV11-3
cdr3_aa: CASSLVTGATYEQYF
cdr3_nt: TGTGCCAGCAGCTTAGTTACAGGGGCTACATACGAGCAGTACTTC

clone_size: NA
d_call: TRBD1
j_call: TRBJ2-7
v_call: TRBV19
cdr3_aa: CASSIGDRTYEQYF
cdr3_nt: TGTGCCAGTAGTATAGGGGACAGGACGTACGAGCAGTACTTC

clone_size: once
d_call: TRBD1
j_call: TRBJ1-2
v_call: TRBV30
cdr3_aa: CAWRRGTGGKGYTF
cdr3_nt: TGTGCCTGGAGGCGGGGGACAGGGGGAAAGGGCTACACCTTC

clone_size: NA
d_call: TRBD1
j_call: TRBJ1-6
v_call: TRBV7-9
cdr3_aa: CASSAGTGTVFLHF
cdr3_nt: TGTGCCAGCAGCGCCGGGACAGGGACCGTTTTCCTCCACTTT

clone_size: NA
d_call: TRBD2
j_call: TRBJ2-7
v_call: TRBV6-1
cdr3_aa: CASREARDYDYEQYF
cdr3_nt: TGTGCCAGCAGGGAGGCCCGGGACTACGACTACGAGCAGTACTTC

clone_size: NA
d_call: NA
j_call: TRBJ2-7
v_call: TRBV7-9
cdr3_aa: CASSLNRGEQYF
cdr3_nt: TGTGCCAGCAGCCTGAACCGGGGGGAGCAGTACTTC

clone_size: NA
d_call: TRBD1
j_call: TRBJ1-1
v_call: TRBV6-6
cdr3_aa: CASKPTGGGTEAFF
cdr3_nt: TGTGCCAGCAAGCCGACAGGGGGAGGCACTGAAGCTTTCTTT

clone_size: NA
d_call: TRBD1
j_call: TRBJ2-1
v_call: TRBV5-8
cdr3_aa: CASSLGQGLVNNEQFF
cdr3_nt: TGTGCCAGCAGCTTAGGACAGGGCCTTGTAAACAATGAGCAGTTCTTC

clone_size: few
d_call: TRBD2
j_call: TRBJ2-7
v_call: TRBV27
cdr3_aa: CASSPRGGRAYEQYF
cdr3_nt: TGTGCCAGCAGTCCCCGGGGGGGGAGGGCCTACGAGCAGTACTTC

clone_size: NA
d_call: TRBD1
j_call: TRBJ1-1
v_call: TRBV27
cdr3_aa: CASNRTGMNTEAFF
cdr3_nt: TGTGCCAGCAACCGGACAGGGATGAACACTGAAGCTTTCTTT

clone_size: once
d_call: NA
j_call: TRBJ1-1
v_call: TRBV27
cdr3_aa: CASSLLGGRTEAFF
cdr3_nt: TGTGCCAGCAGTCTCTTGGGGGGTCGCACTGAAGCTTTCTTT

clone_size: few
d_call: NA
j_call: TRBJ1-1
v_call: TRBV10-3
cdr3_aa: CAISKGYDTEAFF
cdr3_nt: TGTGCCATCAGTAAGGGGTACGACACTGAAGCTTTCTTT

clone_size: NA
d_call: NA
j_call: TRBJ1-2
v_call: TRBV19
cdr3_aa: CASSIQNGYTF
cdr3_nt: TGTGCCAGTAGTATTCAGAATGGCTACACCTTC

clone_size: NA
d_call: TRBD1
j_call: TRBJ1-1
v_call: TRBV11-3
cdr3_aa: CASSPGGAGGENTEAFF
cdr3_nt: TGTGCCAGCAGCCCGGGGGGGGCAGGGGGGGAGAACACTGAAGCTTTCTTT

clone_size: few
d_call: NA
j_call: TRBJ2-2
v_call: TRBV21-1
cdr3_aa: CASSRGMRTGLISTGELFF
cdr3_nt: TGTGCCAGCAGCAGAGGAATGCGGACAGGGTTAATCAGCACCGGGGAGCTGTTTTTT

clone_size: NA
d_call: TRBD1
j_call: TRBJ1-4
v_call: TRBV4-3
cdr3_aa: CASSQGDRGGEKLFF
cdr3_nt: TGCGCCAGCAGCCAAGGGGACAGGGGAGGAGAAAAACTGTTTTTT

clone_size: few
d_call: NA
j_call: TRBJ2-6
v_call: TRBV5-6
cdr3_aa: CASSLYIAGSGANVLTF
cdr3_nt: TGTGCCAGCAGCTTGTATATCGCGGGATCTGGGGCCAACGTCCTGACTTTC

clone_size: NA
d_call: NA
j_call: TRBJ2-2
v_call: TRBV7-2
cdr3_aa: CASSSLVGAFGELFF
cdr3_nt: TGTGCCAGCAGCTCACTCGTGGGGGCGTTCGGGGAGCTGTTTTTT

clone_size: NA
d_call: NA
j_call: TRBJ1-2
v_call: TRBV7-2
cdr3_aa: CASSLAQRSWSYGYTF
cdr3_nt: TGTGCCAGCAGCTTAGCGCAAAGGAGTTGGAGCTATGGCTACACCTTC

clone_size: NA
d_call: NA
j_call: TRBJ1-4
v_call: TRBV19
cdr3_aa: CASSIRGGGKEKLFF
cdr3_nt: TGTGCCAGTAGTATTCGCGGGGGAGGGAAAGAAAAACTGTTTTTT

clone_size: NA
d_call: TRBD1
j_call: TRBJ1-2
v_call: TRBV27
cdr3_aa: CASSFGTGVTYGYTF
cdr3_nt: TGTGCCAGCAGTTTTGGGACAGGGGTGACCTATGGCTACACCTTC

clone_size: NA
d_call: TRBD2
j_call: TRBJ2-1
v_call: TRBV11-2
cdr3_aa: CASSLGVGGISYNEQFF
cdr3_nt: TGTGCCAGCAGCTTAGGTGTGGGGGGGATTTCCTACAATGAGCAGTTCTTC

clone_size: NA
d_call: TRBD1
j_call: TRBJ2-7
v_call: TRBV5-1
cdr3_aa: CASSYVDRDGEQYF
cdr3_nt: TGCGCCAGCAGCTACGTGGACAGGGACGGCGAGCAGTACTTC

clone_size: NA
d_call: TRBD1
j_call: TRBJ2-1
v_call: TRBV7-9
cdr3_aa: CASSLGTGEKQFF
cdr3_nt: TGTGCCAGCAGCTTGGGGACAGGGGAGAAGCAGTTCTTC

clone_size: NA
d_call: NA
j_call: TRBJ1-6
v_call: TRBV5-1
cdr3_aa: CASSNDDRFPLHF
cdr3_nt: TGCGCCAGCAGCAATGACGACAGATTCCCCCTCCACTTT

clone_size: NA
d_call: NA
j_call: TRBJ2-1
v_call: TRBV11-3
cdr3_aa: CASSPGRELKEEQFF
cdr3_nt: TGTGCCAGCAGCCCAGGCCGGGAACTCAAAGAAGAGCAGTTCTTC

clone_size: NA
d_call: NA
j_call: TRBJ2-7
v_call: TRBV7-8
cdr3_aa: CASSHSSYEQYF
cdr3_nt: TGTGCCAGCAGCCACAGCTCCTACGAGCAGTACTTC

clone_size: few
d_call: TRBD2
j_call: TRBJ2-5
v_call: TRBV7-9
cdr3_aa: CASSWGLAEGWETQYF
cdr3_nt: TGTGCCAGCAGCTGGGGACTAGCGGAGGGGTGGGAGACCCAGTACTTC

clone_size: NA
d_call: NA
j_call: TRBJ2-3
v_call: TRBV5-6
cdr3_aa: CASSLVGGSTDTQYF
cdr3_nt: TGTGCCAGCAGCCTTGTTGGGGGCTCCACAGATACGCAGTATTTT

clone_size: NA
d_call: NA
j_call: TRBJ2-1
v_call: TRBV9
cdr3_aa: CASSVAPLRSEQFF
cdr3_nt: TGTGCCAGCAGCGTAGCTCCTCTGCGGAGTGAGCAGTTCTTC

clone_size: NA
d_call: TRBD2
j_call: TRBJ2-4
v_call: TRBV28
cdr3_aa: CASTLIGSGRPQYF
cdr3_nt: TGTGCCAGCACCCTCATTGGGAGCGGGAGGCCCCAGTACTTC

clone_size: NA
d_call: NA
j_call: TRBJ2-2
v_call: TRBV10-3
cdr3_aa: CAISEQGNTGELFF
cdr3_nt: TGTGCCATCAGTGAACAGGGGAACACCGGGGAGCTGTTTTTT

clone_size: NA
d_call: NA
j_call: TRBJ1-3
v_call: TRBV7-2
cdr3_aa: CASSSRPGAGNTIYF
cdr3_nt: TGTGCCAGCAGCTCAAGACCAGGGGCTGGAAACACCATATATTTT

clone_size: NA
d_call: NA
j_call: TRBJ1-2
v_call: TRBV20-1
cdr3_aa: CSASTGSGYTF
cdr3_nt: TGCAGTGCTTCGACAGGCTCTGGCTACACCTTC

clone_size: NA
d_call: NA
j_call: TRBJ1-1
v_call: TRBV7-2
cdr3_aa: CASSLRGAVTEAFF
cdr3_nt: TGTGCCAGCAGCTTGCGGGGGGCCGTCACTGAAGCTTTCTTT

clone_size: NA
d_call: NA
j_call: TRBJ2-1
v_call: TRBV29-1
cdr3_aa: CSVGRQGNRGRNEQFF
cdr3_nt: TGCAGCGTTGGGCGGCAGGGGAATAGAGGGCGGAATGAGCAGTTCTTC

clone_size: NA
d_call: TRBD1
j_call: TRBJ2-2
v_call: TRBV7-9
cdr3_aa: CSSSLQGALPGELFF
cdr3_nt: TGTTCCAGCAGCCTACAGGGGGCGCTTCCCGGGGAGCTGTTTTTT

clone_size: NA
d_call: TRBD2
j_call: TRBJ2-7
v_call: TRBV7-8
cdr3_aa: CASSRGTMNYEQYF
cdr3_nt: TGTGCCAGCAGCCGAGGGACTATGAATTACGAGCAGTACTTC

clone_size: few
d_call: NA
j_call: TRBJ2-4
v_call: TRBV5-1
cdr3_aa: CASSLDPGGENIQYF
cdr3_nt: TGCGCCAGCAGCTTGGATCCGGGGGGCGAAAACATTCAGTACTTC

clone_size: NA
d_call: NA
j_call: TRBJ2-7
v_call: TRBV27
cdr3_aa: CASSTKLALDYEQYF
cdr3_nt: TGTGCCAGCAGCACAAAACTAGCATTAGACTACGAGCAGTACTTC

clone_size: NA
d_call: NA
j_call: TRBJ2-1
v_call: TRBV2
cdr3_aa: CATSGDYNEQFF
cdr3_nt: TGTGCCACCTCCGGGGACTACAATGAGCAGTTCTTC

clone_size: NA
d_call: TRBD2
j_call: TRBJ2-4
v_call: TRBV30
cdr3_aa: CAWRAGGVSNIQYF
cdr3_nt: TGTGCCTGGAGAGCGGGAGGGGTGTCAAACATTCAGTACTTC

clone_size: NA
d_call: NA
j_call: TRBJ1-1
v_call: TRBV16
cdr3_aa: CASSQSYGNTEAFF
cdr3_nt: TGTGCCAGCAGCCAATCCTACGGGAACACTGAAGCTTTCTTT

clone_size: once
d_call: NA
j_call: TRBJ1-3
v_call: TRBV6-6
cdr3_aa: CASTGTFSRSGNTIYF
cdr3_nt: TGTGCCAGCACCGGGACTTTTTCCCGCTCTGGAAACACCATATATTTT

clone_size: NA
d_call: NA
j_call: TRBJ2-2
v_call: TRBV2
cdr3_aa: CASRDGGGGELFF
cdr3_nt: TGTGCCAGCAGGGACGGGGGTGGCGGGGAGCTGTTTTTT

clone_size: once
d_call: NA
j_call: TRBJ1-2
v_call: TRBV29-1
cdr3_aa: CSADLGRGNYGYTF
cdr3_nt: TGCAGCGCCGACCTTGGTCGAGGGAACTATGGCTACACCTTC

clone_size: NA
d_call: NA
j_call: TRBJ2-7
v_call: TRBV7-9
cdr3_aa: CSSSWSQTFSYEQYF
cdr3_nt: TGTTCCAGCAGCTGGTCTCAGACATTCTCCTACGAGCAGTACTTC

clone_size: NA
d_call: NA
j_call: TRBJ1-4
v_call: TRBV30
cdr3_aa: CAWRTVGEKLFF
cdr3_nt: TGTGCCTGGAGGACAGTTGGTGAAAAACTGTTTTTT

clone_size: NA
d_call: TRBD1
j_call: TRBJ2-7
v_call: TRBV4-1
cdr3_aa: CASSLTWGQGLKQYF
cdr3_nt: TGCGCCAGCAGCCTTACGTGGGGACAGGGCTTAAAGCAGTACTTC

clone_size: NA
d_call: NA
j_call: TRBJ1-3
v_call: TRBV30
cdr3_aa: CAWSVQVGAGNTIYF
cdr3_nt: TGTGCCTGGAGTGTACAGGTCGGCGCTGGAAACACCATATATTTT

clone_size: NA
d_call: TRBD2
j_call: TRBJ2-7
v_call: TRBV19
cdr3_aa: CASSIVHSGVYEQYF
cdr3_nt: TGTGCCAGTAGTATAGTACATAGCGGGGTCTACGAGCAGTACTTC

clone_size: NA
d_call: TRBD1
j_call: TRBJ1-3
v_call: TRBV6-6
cdr3_aa: CASRSGGGNTIYF
cdr3_nt: TGTGCCAGCAGGTCAGGGGGCGGAAACACCATATATTTT

clone_size: NA
d_call: TRBD2
j_call: TRBJ2-1
v_call: TRBV5-1
cdr3_aa: CASSPPLAGVANEQFF
cdr3_nt: TGCGCCAGCAGCCCCCCCCTGGCGGGAGTAGCAAATGAGCAGTTCTTC

clone_size: NA
d_call: NA
j_call: TRBJ2-5
v_call: TRBV19
cdr3_aa: CASSMGLAGETQYF
cdr3_nt: TGTGCCAGTAGTATGGGTCTAGCCGGAGAGACCCAGTACTTC